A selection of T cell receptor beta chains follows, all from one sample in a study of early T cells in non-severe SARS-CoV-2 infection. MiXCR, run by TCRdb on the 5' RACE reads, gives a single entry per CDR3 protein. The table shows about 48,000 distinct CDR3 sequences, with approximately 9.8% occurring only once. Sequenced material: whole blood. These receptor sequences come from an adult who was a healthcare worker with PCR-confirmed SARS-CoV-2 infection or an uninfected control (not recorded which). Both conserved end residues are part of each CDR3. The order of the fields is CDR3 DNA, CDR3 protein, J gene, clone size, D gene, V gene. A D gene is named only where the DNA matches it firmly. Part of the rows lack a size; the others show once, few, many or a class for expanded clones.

CDR3 DNA: TGTGCCAGCAGCTCCTCGGCCGACCGGGAGAACACCGGGGAGCTGTTTTTT
CDR3 protein: CASSSSADRENTGELFF
J gene: TRBJ2-2
clone size: many
D gene: .
V gene: TRBV11-2

CDR3 DNA: TGTGCTAGTGGTTTGGGCCGGGACAGTAATGAAAAACTGTTTTTT
CDR3 protein: CASGLGRDSNEKLFF
J gene: TRBJ1-4
clone size: many
D gene: TRBD1
V gene: TRBV12-5

CDR3 DNA: TGTGCCAGTAGTATTGCCGGGACAGGGACATACGAGCAGTACTTC
CDR3 protein: CASSIAGTGTYEQYF
J gene: TRBJ2-7
clone size: .
D gene: TRBD1
V gene: TRBV19

CDR3 DNA: TGCGCCAGCAGCTTCCTGGGGGTGCAGAAAGATACGCAGTATTTT
CDR3 protein: CASSFLGVQKDTQYF
J gene: TRBJ2-3
clone size: .
D gene: .
V gene: TRBV5-1

CDR3 DNA: TGTGCCAGCAGCTTTGGGACAGTTCTGGAGCAGTACTTC
CDR3 protein: CASSFGTVLEQYF
J gene: TRBJ2-7
clone size: many
D gene: TRBD1
V gene: TRBV7-6

CDR3 DNA: TGTGCCAGCAGTTACACCCCAGGGGCGAGAGCCCTCTCCTACAATGAGCAGTTCTTC
CDR3 protein: CASSYTPGARALSYNEQFF
J gene: TRBJ2-1
clone size: .
D gene: .
V gene: TRBV6-5

CDR3 DNA: TGCGCCAGCAGCCCCGGACTAGCGCTACAAGAGACCCAGTACTTC
CDR3 protein: CASSPGLALQETQYF
J gene: TRBJ2-5
clone size: .
D gene: TRBD2
V gene: TRBV5-1

CDR3 DNA: TGTGCCAGCAGCCCGGAGGAGTTCTTC
CDR3 protein: CASSPEEFF
J gene: TRBJ2-1
clone size: few
D gene: .
V gene: TRBV9

CDR3 DNA: TGCGCCAGCAGCTTCCACAGGGGCGGGGAGACCCAGTACTTC
CDR3 protein: CASSFHRGGETQYF
J gene: TRBJ2-5
clone size: .
D gene: TRBD1
V gene: TRBV5-1

CDR3 DNA: TGCAGCGTTGAAAAACAGGGCAGTTATGAAGCTTTCTTT
CDR3 protein: CSVEKQGSYEAFF
J gene: TRBJ1-1
clone size: few
D gene: .
V gene: TRBV29-1

CDR3 DNA: TGCAGCGCCCCTCCCCCGGGACGGCACTATGGCTACACCTTC
CDR3 protein: CSAPPPGRHYGYTF
J gene: TRBJ1-2
clone size: few
D gene: .
V gene: TRBV29-1

CDR3 DNA: TGCGCCAGCAGCCTACCTCTAGCGGGAGGGGCCAATGAGCAGTTCTTC
CDR3 protein: CASSLPLAGGANEQFF
J gene: TRBJ2-1
clone size: .
D gene: TRBD2
V gene: TRBV5-1

CDR3 DNA: TGTGCCAGCAGCTACCCGCGTAATGAAAAACTGTTTTTT
CDR3 protein: CASSYPRNEKLFF
J gene: TRBJ1-4
clone size: .
D gene: .
V gene: TRBV7-8

CDR3 DNA: TGTGCCAGCAGGGGCCACGGGGCCACCGGGGAGCTGTTTTTT
CDR3 protein: CASRGHGATGELFF
J gene: TRBJ2-2
clone size: many
D gene: .
V gene: TRBV12-3/TRBV12-4

CDR3 DNA: TGTGCCTGTCGGGGGCAAGAGACCCAGTACTTC
CDR3 protein: CACRGQETQYF
J gene: TRBJ2-5
clone size: few
D gene: .
V gene: TRBV30

CDR3 DNA: TGCGCCAGCAGCCCTGGCCATCAGAACAATGAGCAGTTCTTC
CDR3 protein: CASSPGHQNNEQFF
J gene: TRBJ2-1
clone size: .
D gene: .
V gene: TRBV4-1

CDR3 DNA: TGTGCCAGCAGTTTCTATCGGGCCTCGAACACTGAAGCTTTCTTT
CDR3 protein: CASSFYRASNTEAFF
J gene: TRBJ1-1
clone size: many
D gene: .
V gene: TRBV6-2/TRBV6-3

CDR3 DNA: TGTGCCAGCAGCGGTACGGGACTCTCGAACTCCGAGCAGTACTTC
CDR3 protein: CASSGTGLSNSEQYF
J gene: TRBJ2-7
clone size: .
D gene: .
V gene: TRBV9

CDR3 DNA: TGCAGCGTTGTCGTGGGACCTCATAACACCGGGGAGCTGTTTTTT
CDR3 protein: CSVVVGPHNTGELFF
J gene: TRBJ2-2
clone size: few
D gene: .
V gene: TRBV29-1

CDR3 DNA: TGCAGCGTTGAAGATAAACAGGGAGGAACCTACGAGCAGTACTTC
CDR3 protein: CSVEDKQGGTYEQYF
J gene: TRBJ2-7
clone size: .
D gene: .
V gene: TRBV29-1

CDR3 DNA: TGTGCCAGCAGCGGACAGGGGGCTTACGAGCAGTACTTC
CDR3 protein: CASSGQGAYEQYF
J gene: TRBJ2-7
clone size: medium-sized
D gene: TRBD1
V gene: TRBV9

CDR3 DNA: TGTGCCAGCAGAACTAGCGGGAGTCGACACGAGCAGTACTTC
CDR3 protein: CASRTSGSRHEQYF
J gene: TRBJ2-7
clone size: .
D gene: TRBD2
V gene: TRBV12-3/TRBV12-4

CDR3 DNA: TGCAGTGCCCTTAGCGGGAGCTCCTACAATGAGCAGTTCTTC
CDR3 protein: CSALSGSSYNEQFF
J gene: TRBJ2-1
clone size: .
D gene: TRBD2
V gene: TRBV20-1

CDR3 DNA: TGCAGCGTCGCCGGCTCTGGGGCCAACGTCCTGACTTTC
CDR3 protein: CSVAGSGANVLTF
J gene: TRBJ2-6
clone size: many
D gene: .
V gene: TRBV29-1

CDR3 DNA: TGCGCCAGCAAACAGCCTGAGGACTATGGCTACACCTTC
CDR3 protein: CASKQPEDYGYTF
J gene: TRBJ1-2
clone size: many
D gene: .
V gene: TRBV4-1

CDR3 DNA: TGCGCCAGCAGTGATGTGTACCAAGAGACCCAGTACTTC
CDR3 protein: CASSDVYQETQYF
J gene: TRBJ2-5
clone size: many
D gene: .
V gene: TRBV10-2

CDR3 DNA: TGTGCCAGCAGCTTTATACGGGACCAAGAGACCCAGTACTTC
CDR3 protein: CASSFIRDQETQYF
J gene: TRBJ2-5
clone size: few
D gene: .
V gene: TRBV5-6